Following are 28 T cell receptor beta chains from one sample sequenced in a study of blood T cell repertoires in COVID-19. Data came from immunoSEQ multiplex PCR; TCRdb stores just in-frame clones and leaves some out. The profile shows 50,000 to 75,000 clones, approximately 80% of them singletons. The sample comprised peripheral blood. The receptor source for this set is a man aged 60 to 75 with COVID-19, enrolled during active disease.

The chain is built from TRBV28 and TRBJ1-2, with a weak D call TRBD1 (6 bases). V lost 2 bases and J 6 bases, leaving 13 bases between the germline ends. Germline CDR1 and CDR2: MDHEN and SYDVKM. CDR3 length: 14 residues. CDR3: CASSLTGTRNGYTF. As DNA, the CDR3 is TGTGCCAGCAGTTTAACGGGGACAAGGAATGGCTACACCTTC.

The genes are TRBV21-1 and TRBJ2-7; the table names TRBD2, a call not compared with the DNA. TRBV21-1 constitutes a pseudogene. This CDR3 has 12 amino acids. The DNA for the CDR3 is TGTGCCAGCAGGGGCCCGGCGGGCGAGCAGTACTTC. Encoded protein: CASRGPAGEQYF.

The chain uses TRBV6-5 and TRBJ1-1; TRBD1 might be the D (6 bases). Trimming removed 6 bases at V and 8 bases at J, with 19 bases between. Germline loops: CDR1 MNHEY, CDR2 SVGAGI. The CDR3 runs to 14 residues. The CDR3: CASRTRGTYMEAFF. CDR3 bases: TGTGCCAGCAGGACAAGGGGGACGTACATGGAAGCTTTCTTT.

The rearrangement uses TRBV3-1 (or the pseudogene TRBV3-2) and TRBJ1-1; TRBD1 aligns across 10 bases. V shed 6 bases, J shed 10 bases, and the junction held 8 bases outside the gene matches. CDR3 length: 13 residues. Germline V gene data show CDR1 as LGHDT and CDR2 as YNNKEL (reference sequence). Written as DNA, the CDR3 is TGTGCCAGCAGTTTAGACAGGGGGCGCGGAGCTTTCTTT. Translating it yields CASSLDRGRGAFF.

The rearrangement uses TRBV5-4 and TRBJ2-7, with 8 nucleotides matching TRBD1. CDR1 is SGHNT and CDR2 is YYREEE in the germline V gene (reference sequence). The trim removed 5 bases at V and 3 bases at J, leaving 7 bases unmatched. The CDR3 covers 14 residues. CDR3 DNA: TGTGCCAGCAGTTCCAACAGGGGGGTCTACGAGCAGTACTTC. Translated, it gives CASSSNRGVYEQYF.

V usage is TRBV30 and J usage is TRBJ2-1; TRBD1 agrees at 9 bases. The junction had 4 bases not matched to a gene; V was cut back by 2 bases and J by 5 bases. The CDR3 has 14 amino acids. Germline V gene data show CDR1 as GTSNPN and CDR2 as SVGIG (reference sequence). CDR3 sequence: CAWSLTGGHNEQFF. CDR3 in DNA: TGTGCCTGGAGTCTTACAGGGGGCCACAATGAGCAGTTCTTC.

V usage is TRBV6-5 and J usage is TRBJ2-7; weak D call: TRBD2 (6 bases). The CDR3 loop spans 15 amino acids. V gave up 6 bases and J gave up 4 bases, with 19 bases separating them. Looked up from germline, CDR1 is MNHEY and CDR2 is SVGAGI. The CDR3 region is CASSQPGGAWYEQYF. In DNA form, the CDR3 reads TGTGCCAGCAGCCAACCGGGCGGGGCATGGTACGAGCAGTACTTC.

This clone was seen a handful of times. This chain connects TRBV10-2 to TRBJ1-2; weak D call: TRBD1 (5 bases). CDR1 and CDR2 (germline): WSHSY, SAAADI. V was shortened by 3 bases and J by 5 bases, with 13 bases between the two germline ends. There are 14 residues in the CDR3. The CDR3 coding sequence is TGCGCCAGCAGTGATAAAGGGGATGGTTATGGCTACACCTTC. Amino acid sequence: CASSDKGDGYGYTF.

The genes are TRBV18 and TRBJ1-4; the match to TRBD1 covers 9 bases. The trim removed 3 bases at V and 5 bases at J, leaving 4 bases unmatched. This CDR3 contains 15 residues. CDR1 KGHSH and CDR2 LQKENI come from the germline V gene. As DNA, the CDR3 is TGTGCCAGCTCACCGTCCGGGACAGGGAATGAAAAACTGTTTTTT. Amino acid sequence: CASSPSGTGNEKLFF.

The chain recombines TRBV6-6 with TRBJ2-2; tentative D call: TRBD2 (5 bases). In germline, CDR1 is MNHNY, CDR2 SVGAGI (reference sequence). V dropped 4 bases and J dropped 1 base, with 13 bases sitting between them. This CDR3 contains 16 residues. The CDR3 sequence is CASSSLGVGNTGELFF. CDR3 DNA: TGTGCCAGCAGTTCTCTGGGAGTGGGGAACACCGGGGAGCTGTTTTTT.

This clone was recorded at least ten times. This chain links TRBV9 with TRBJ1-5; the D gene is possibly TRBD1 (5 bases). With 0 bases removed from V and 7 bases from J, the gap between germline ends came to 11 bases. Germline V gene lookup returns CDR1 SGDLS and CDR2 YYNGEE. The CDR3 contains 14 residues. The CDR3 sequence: CASSVGIGAQPQHF. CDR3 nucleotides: TGTGCCAGCAGCGTAGGTATAGGGGCGCAGCCCCAGCATTTT.

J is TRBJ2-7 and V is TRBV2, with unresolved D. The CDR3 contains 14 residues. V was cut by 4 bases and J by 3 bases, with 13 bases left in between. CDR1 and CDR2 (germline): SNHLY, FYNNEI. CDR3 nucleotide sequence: TGTGCCAGCAGTGCCCTGACACATAACTACGAGCAGTACTTC. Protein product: CASSALTHNYEQYF.

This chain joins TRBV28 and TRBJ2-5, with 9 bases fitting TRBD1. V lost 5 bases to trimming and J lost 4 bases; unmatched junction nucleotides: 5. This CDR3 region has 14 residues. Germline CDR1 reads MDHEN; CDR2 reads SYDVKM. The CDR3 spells CASSPTGGTETQYF. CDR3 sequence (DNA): TGTGCCAGCAGTCCTACAGGGGGCACAGAGACCCAGTACTTC.

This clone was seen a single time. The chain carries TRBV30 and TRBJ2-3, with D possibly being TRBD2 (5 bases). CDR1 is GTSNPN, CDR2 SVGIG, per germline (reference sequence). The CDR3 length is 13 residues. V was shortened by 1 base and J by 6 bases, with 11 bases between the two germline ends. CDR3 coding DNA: TGTGCCTGGAGTGGTTCGGGAACGGATACGCAGTATTTT. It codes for CAWSGSGTDTQYF.

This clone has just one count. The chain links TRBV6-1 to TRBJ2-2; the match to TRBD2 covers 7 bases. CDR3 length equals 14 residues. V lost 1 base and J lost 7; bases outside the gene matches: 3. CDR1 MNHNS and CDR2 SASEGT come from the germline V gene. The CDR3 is CASSEERGVGELFF. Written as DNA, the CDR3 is TGTGCCAGCAGTGAAGAACGGGGGGTCGGGGAGCTGTTTTTT.

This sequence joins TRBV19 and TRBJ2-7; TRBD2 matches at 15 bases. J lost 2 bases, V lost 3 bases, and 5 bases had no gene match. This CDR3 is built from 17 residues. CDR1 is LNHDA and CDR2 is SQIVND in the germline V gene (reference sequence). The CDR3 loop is CASSMGLAGGRTYEQYF. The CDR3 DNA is TGTGCCAGTAGTATGGGACTAGCGGGAGGAAGGACCTACGAGCAGTACTTC.

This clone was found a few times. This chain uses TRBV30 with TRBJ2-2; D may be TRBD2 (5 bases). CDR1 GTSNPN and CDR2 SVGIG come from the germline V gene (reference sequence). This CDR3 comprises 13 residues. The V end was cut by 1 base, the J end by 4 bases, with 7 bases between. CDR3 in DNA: TGTGCCTGGAGTGCCACTAGCACCGGGGAGCTGTTTTTT. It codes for CAWSATSTGELFF.

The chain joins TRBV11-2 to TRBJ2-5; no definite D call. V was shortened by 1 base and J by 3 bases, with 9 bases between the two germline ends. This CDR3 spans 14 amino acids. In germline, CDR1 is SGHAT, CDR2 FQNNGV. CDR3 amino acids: CASSLGYAEETQYF. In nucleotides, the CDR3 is TGTGCCAGCAGCTTAGGGTACGCAGAAGAGACCCAGTACTTC.

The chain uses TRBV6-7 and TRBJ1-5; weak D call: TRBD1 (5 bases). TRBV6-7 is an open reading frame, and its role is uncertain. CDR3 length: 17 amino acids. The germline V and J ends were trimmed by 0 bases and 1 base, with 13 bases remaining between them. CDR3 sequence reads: CASSYSIFGASNQPQHF. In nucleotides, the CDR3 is TGTGCCAGCAGTTACTCGATTTTTGGGGCCAGCAATCAGCCCCAGCATTTT.

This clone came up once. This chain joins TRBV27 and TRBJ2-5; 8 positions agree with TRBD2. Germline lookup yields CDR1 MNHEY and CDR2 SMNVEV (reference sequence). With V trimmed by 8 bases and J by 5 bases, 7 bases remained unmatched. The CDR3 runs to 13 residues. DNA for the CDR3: TGTGCCAGCCAAAAGCGGGAGTATGAGACCCAGTACTTC. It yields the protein CASQKREYETQYF.

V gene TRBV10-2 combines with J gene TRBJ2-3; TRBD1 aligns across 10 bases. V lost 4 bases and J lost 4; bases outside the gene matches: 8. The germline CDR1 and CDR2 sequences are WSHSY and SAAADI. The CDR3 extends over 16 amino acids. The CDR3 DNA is TGCGCCAGCAGTGTACCCGGGACAGGGGTCCCAGATACGCAGTATTTT. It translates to CASSVPGTGVPDTQYF.

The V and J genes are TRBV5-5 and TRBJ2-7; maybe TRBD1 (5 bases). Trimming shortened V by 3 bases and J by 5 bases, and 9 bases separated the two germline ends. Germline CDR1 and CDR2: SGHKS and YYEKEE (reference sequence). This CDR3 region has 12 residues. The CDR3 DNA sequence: TGTGCCAGCAGCTGGGCAGGGCACGAGCAGTACTTC. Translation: CASSWAGHEQYF.

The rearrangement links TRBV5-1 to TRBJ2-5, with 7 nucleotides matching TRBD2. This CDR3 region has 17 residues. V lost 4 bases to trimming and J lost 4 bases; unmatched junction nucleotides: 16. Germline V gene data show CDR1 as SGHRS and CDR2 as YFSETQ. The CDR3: CASSRGFGAGEGETQYF. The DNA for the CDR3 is TGCGCCAGCAGCCGGGGATTCGGCGCGGGAGAAGGAGAGACCCAGTACTTC.

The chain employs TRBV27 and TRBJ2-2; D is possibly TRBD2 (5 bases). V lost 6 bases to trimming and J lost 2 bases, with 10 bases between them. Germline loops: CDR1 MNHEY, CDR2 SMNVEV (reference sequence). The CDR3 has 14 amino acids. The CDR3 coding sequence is TGTGCCAGCAGCTGGGAGAGAAACACCGGGGAGCTGTTTTTT. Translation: CASSWERNTGELFF.

The CDR3 bases are TGTGCCACCAGCAGAGGGCGGGCCAACAATCAGCCCCAGCATTTT. It yields the protein CATSRGRANNQPQHF. The chain combines TRBV15 with TRBJ1-5; no clear D. This CDR3 region has 15 residues. The V and J ends lost 1 base and 3 bases respectively, with 10 bases between them. Germline V CDR1 and CDR2: LNHNV, YYDKDF (reference sequence).

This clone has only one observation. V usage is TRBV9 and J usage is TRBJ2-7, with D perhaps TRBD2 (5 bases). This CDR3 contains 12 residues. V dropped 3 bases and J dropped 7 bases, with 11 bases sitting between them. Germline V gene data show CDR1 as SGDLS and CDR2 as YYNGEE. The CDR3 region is CASSAGEGEQYF. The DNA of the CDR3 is TGTGCCAGCAGCGCCGGCGAGGGAGAGCAGTACTTC. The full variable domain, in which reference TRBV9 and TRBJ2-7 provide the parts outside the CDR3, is DSGVTQTPKHLITATGQRVTLRCSPRSGDLSVYWYQQSLDQGLQFLIQYYNGEERAKGNILERFSAQQFPDLHSELNLSSLELGDSALYFCASSAGEGEQYFGPGTRLTVT.

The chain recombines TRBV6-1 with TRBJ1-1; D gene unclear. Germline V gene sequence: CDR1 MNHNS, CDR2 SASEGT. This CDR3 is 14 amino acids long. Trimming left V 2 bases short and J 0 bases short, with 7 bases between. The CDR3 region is CASSENPVNTEAFF. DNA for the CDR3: TGTGCCAGCAGTGAAAACCCGGTGAACACTGAAGCTTTCTTT.

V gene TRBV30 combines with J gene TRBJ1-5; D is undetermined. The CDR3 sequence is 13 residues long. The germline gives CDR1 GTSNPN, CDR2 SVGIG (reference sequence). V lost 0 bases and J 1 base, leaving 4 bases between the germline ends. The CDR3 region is CAWSVRSNQPQHF. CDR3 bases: TGTGCCTGGAGTGTACGGAGCAATCAGCCCCAGCATTTT.